The 30 T cell receptor beta chains reported below all come from one sample, sequenced in a study of beta chain features in type 1 diabetes (dated by TCRdb to 2016 to 2019). General conclusions and limits of the study: A moderate but significant shortening of TCRB CDR3 length was observed in type 1 diabetes patients in all four CD4+ subsets.

Antigen specificity for these receptors is unknown. To prepare the library, the immunoSEQ multiplex PCR assay was applied. The entire isolated RNA was reverse transcribed using the High Capacity cDNA Reverse Transcription Kit, and thus expressed TCRB transcripts were sequenced. The source is immuneACCESS, and TCRdb retained only in-frame sequences with V and J called. Part of the clones is not carried over; for the studies checked, unresolved V genes explain less than half of this, and the remainder is unexplained. The sample table lists roughly 400,000 clones, over 9% of them with a count of one. Of the sample, about 0.64% falls within the top ten clones. Specimen: central memory CD4+ T cells from blood. The receptor set was obtained from a man younger than 40 with type 1 diabetes.

This sequence joins TRBV27 and TRBJ1-2; a weak D match, TRBD1 (5 bases). Germline assignment: CDR1 MNHEY and CDR2 SMNVEV (reference sequence). Trimming left V 1 base short and J 4 bases short, with 16 bases between. There are 16 residues in the CDR3. For the CDR3, the DNA is TGTGCCAGCAGTTTATTCCGCTCCCAGGGACTCTATGGCTACACCTTC. It codes for CASSLFRSQGLYGYTF.

This clone was seen a handful of times. This chain joins TRBV28 and TRBJ1-3, with a possible D match to TRBD1 (5 bases). V lost 8 bases to trimming and J lost 3 bases, with 11 bases between them. The CDR3 is 13 amino acids. Germline V gene lookup returns CDR1 MDHEN and CDR2 SYDVKM. CDR3 residues: CASLGVNGNTIYF. The CDR3 DNA reads as TGTGCCAGCCTGGGGGTCAATGGAAACACCATATATTTT.

This clone has just a few counts. This chain links TRBV19 with TRBJ1-1; TRBD1 matches at 10 bases. With V trimmed by 3 bases and J by 4 bases, 23 bases remained unmatched. The CDR3 loop spans 21 amino acids. Germline V gives CDR1 LNHDA, CDR2 SQIVND (reference sequence). The CDR3 DNA is TGTGCCAGTAGTATCAGCCCGGACAGGGGGTTTTCCGGGGTGCGGGGCACTGAAGCTTTCTTT. Residues: CASSISPDRGFSGVRGTEAFF.

Concerning this clone itself: One end of the junction varies from germline; a read error may be responsible. This rearrangement joins TRBV7-3 to TRBJ2-1; 10 bases are a match to TRBD2. Germline CDR1 is SGHTA and CDR2 is FQGTGA. The CDR3 length is 17 residues. As DNA, the CDR3 is TGTGCCAGCAGCCCCCGGCTAGCGGGAGCCTCCTTCAATGAGCAGTTCTTC. Translating gives CASSPRLAGASFNEQFF.

A word on this clone: This specimen includes other DNA sequences encoding the same CDR3. The rearrangement joins TRBV5-1 to TRBJ1-3; D gene uncertain. The V gene lost 5 bases and the J gene lost 0 bases, with 9 bases spanning the gap. This CDR3 has 14 residues. The germline V gene has CDR1 SGHRS and CDR2 YFSETQ. The CDR3 loop reads CASSPGDSGNTIYF. The CDR3 region has the DNA TGCGCCAGCAGTCCCGGAGACTCTGGAAACACCATATATTTT.

This clone was counted only a few times. The chain employs TRBV4-2 and TRBJ2-5; D is ambiguous. Trimming stripped 3 bases from V and 5 bases from J, with 10 bases between. Germline CDR1 reads LGHNA; CDR2 reads YNFKEQ. The CDR3 contains 13 residues. The CDR3 region has the DNA TGTGCCAGCAGCCAGGAGCCGGTGGAGACCCAGTACTTC. Encoded protein: CASSQEPVETQYF.

This chain connects TRBV11-3 to TRBJ2-7; D may correspond to TRBD1 or TRBD2 (5 bases each). The V end lost 3 bases, the J end lost 7 bases, and 13 bases lay between the germline ends. Germline CDR1 is SGHNT and CDR2 is YENEEA. The CDR3 length is 13 residues. CDR3 DNA sequence: TGTGCCAGCAGCTTGGGACGCGGTCTGGAGCAGTACTTC. Protein sequence: CASSLGRGLEQYF. Full variable domain (remainder filled in from reference TRBV11-3 and TRBJ2-7): EAGVVQSPRYKIIEKKQPVAFWCNPISGHNTLYWYLQNLGQGPELLIRYENEEAVDDSQLPKDRFSAERLKGVDSTLKIQPAELGDSAVYLCASSLGRGLEQYFGPGTRLTVT.

There are a few counts of this clone. Other nucleotide sequences in the sample specify the same CDR3. The genes are TRBV5-1 and TRBJ2-3, with TRBD2 as a possible D gene (5 bases). Trimming left V 0 bases short and J 2 bases short, with 7 bases between. CDR1 and CDR2 from the germline V gene are SGHRS and YFSETQ. The CDR3 extends over 14 amino acids. CDR3 residues: CASSLGLATDTQYF. CDR3 nucleotide sequence: TGCGCCAGCAGCTTGGGGCTAGCCACAGATACGCAGTATTTT.

This clone appeared a few times. The chain joins TRBV6-1 to TRBJ2-7, with D maybe TRBD2 (5 bases). V was trimmed by 6 bases and J by 3 bases, leaving 18 bases between them. CDR3 length: 15 residues. Germline loops: CDR1 MNHNS, CDR2 SASEGT. In nucleotides, the CDR3 is TGTGCCAGCAGACCACTAGTTGGACTGTTCTACGAGCAGTACTTC. As protein: CASRPLVGLFYEQYF.

This clone appeared a few times. The V and J genes are TRBV12-2 and TRBJ2-1; the table's TRBD1 call for D was not verified on the DNA. TRBV12-2 is a pseudogene segment. This CDR3 comprises 18 residues. This CDR3 is CASRPKGGSQLIVDEQFF. In DNA form, the CDR3 reads TGTGCAAGTCGCCCTAAAGGGGGTTCCCAACTGATTGTCGATGAGCAGTTCTTC.

This rearrangement joins TRBV28 to TRBJ2-1; 12 bases agree with TRBD2. V lost 5 bases to trimming and J lost 7 bases; unmatched junction nucleotides: 6. Germline CDR1 is MDHEN and CDR2 is SYDVKM. The CDR3 is made up of 15 amino acids. CDR3 bases: TGTGCCAGCAGTCCTCGGACTAGCGGGAAAAATGAGCAGTTCTTC. Translated: CASSPRTSGKNEQFF.

This clone was seen many times. V gene TRBV19 combines with J gene TRBJ2-5; D not resolved. V lost 3 bases, J lost 7 bases, and 12 bases lay in between. Per germline, CDR1 LNHDA and CDR2 SQIVND (reference sequence). The CDR3 spans 13 residues. CDR3 sequence reads: CASSMQARTTQYF. The CDR3 coding sequence is TGTGCCAGTAGTATGCAGGCACGGACGACCCAGTACTTC.

This clone was recorded a few times. The chain uses TRBV29-1 and TRBJ1-2, with 7 bases lining up with TRBD1. Germline V gene data show CDR1 as SQVTM and CDR2 as ANQGSEA. This CDR3 spans 12 amino acids. The CDR3 DNA follows: TGCAGATTCGCCGGGACAGAGGGAGGCTACACCTTC. Its translation: CRFAGTEGGYTF. The full variable domain, in which reference TRBV29-1 and TRBJ1-2 provide the parts outside the CDR3, is SAVISQKPSRDICQRGTSLTIQCQVDSQVTMMFWYRQQPGQSLTLIATANQGSEATYESGFVIDKFPISRPNLTFSTLTVSNMSPEDSSIYLCRFAGTEGGYTFGSGTRLTVV.

The CDR3 DNA sequence: TGTGCCAGTAGTACGGGTTTTGGAGGGGAATATGAGCAGTTCTTC. It translates to CASSTGFGGEYEQFF. This chain joins TRBV19 and TRBJ2-1; weak D call: TRBD2 (6 bases). Deletions cut 4 bases from V and 8 bases from J, with 18 bases between. CDR1 and CDR2 from the germline V gene are LNHDA and SQIVND (reference sequence). There are 15 residues in the CDR3.

This clone showed up just a few times. The rearrangement links TRBV18 to TRBJ2-7; D unresolved. Trimming took 3 bases from V and 3 from J, leaving 15 bases between them. Germline loops: CDR1 KGHSH, CDR2 LQKENI. This CDR3 has 15 amino acids. The CDR3 loop reads CASSPAGSGLYEQYF. The DNA of the CDR3 is TGTGCCAGCTCACCTGCCGGGTCAGGCCTCTACGAGCAGTACTTC.

The V and J genes are TRBV7-2 and TRBJ2-1; D not resolved. Trimming removed 1 base from V and 6 bases from J, with 10 bases in between. This CDR3 has 14 residues. Germline lookup yields CDR1 SGHTA and CDR2 FQGNSA. The chain's CDR3 is CASSLDDSPNEQFF. Written as DNA, the CDR3 is TGTGCCAGCAGCTTAGATGACTCACCCAATGAGCAGTTCTTC.

This clone was observed at least ten times. This chain joins TRBV10-3 and TRBJ1-1, with D maybe TRBD1 (5 bases). V lost 4 bases, J lost 1 base, and 13 bases lay in between. Germline V gene data show CDR1 as ENHRY and CDR2 as SYGVKD. The CDR3 has 15 residues. The CDR3 spells CAISGAPGRNTEAFF. In DNA form, the CDR3 reads TGTGCCATCAGTGGGGCCCCGGGACGGAACACTGAAGCTTTCTTT.

This clone appeared a few times. The chain couples TRBV28 to TRBJ1-2; D is unclear. Germline CDR1 MDHEN, CDR2 SYDVKM. V dropped 7 bases and J dropped 8 bases, with 17 bases sitting between them. This CDR3 comprises 13 residues. CDR3 DNA sequence: TGTGCCAGCACCTCGGGCTTGAGTGGCGGCTACACCTTC. It codes for CASTSGLSGGYTF.

The chain combines TRBV9 with TRBJ2-2; a possible D gene is TRBD2 (5 bases). The V and J ends lost 6 bases and 6 bases respectively, with 12 bases between them. The CDR3 is made up of 13 amino acids. From germline, CDR1 is SGDLS and CDR2 YYNGEE. The DNA of the CDR3 is TGTGCCAGCACCCCGACTATCCCCGGGGAGCTGTTTTTT. Translated: CASTPTIPGELFF.

This chain connects TRBV6-6 to TRBJ1-2, with 8 bases that match TRBD1. There are 14 residues in the CDR3. V was clipped by 10 bases and J by 4 bases; unmatched bases: 11. Germline CDR1 reads MNHNY; CDR2 reads SVGAGI (reference sequence). CDR3 amino acids: CAIAPGGDSYGYTF. The CDR3 nucleotides are TGTGCCATTGCCCCAGGGGGCGATAGCTATGGCTACACCTTC.

The chain is built from TRBV19 and TRBJ2-1, with 9 bases identical to TRBD2. CDR1 is LNHDA and CDR2 is SQIVND in the germline V gene (reference sequence). The CDR3 totals 14 residues. The V gene end was trimmed by 6 bases and the J gene end by 6 bases; junction bases not matched to a gene: 6. The CDR3 reads CASSSLAGINEQFF. The DNA of the CDR3 is TGTGCCAGTAGCTCCCTAGCGGGAATCAATGAGCAGTTCTTC.

This clone has at least ten counts. Other nucleotide sequences from this sample produce the same CDR3. J is TRBJ1-4 and V is TRBV11-2; D not certain. This CDR3 has 14 amino acids. Trimming shortened V by 3 bases and J by 6 bases, and 11 bases separated the two germline ends. Per germline, CDR1 SGHAT and CDR2 FQNNGV. Here the CDR3 DNA reads TGTGCCAGCAGCTTGAGAGGGAGGGATGAAAAACTGTTTTTT. Amino acid sequence: CASSLRGRDEKLFF. Based on the CDR3 plus reference TRBV11-2 and TRBJ1-4, the full variable domain is EAGVAQSPRYKIIEKRQSVAFWCNPISGHATLYWYQQILGQGPKLLIQFQNNGVVDDSQLPKDRFSAERLKGVDSTLKIQPAKLEDSAVYLCASSLRGRDEKLFFGSGTQLSVL.

The rearrangement joins TRBV10-3 to TRBJ1-2, with D possibly being TRBD1 (5 bases). The CDR3 is made up of 14 amino acids. The V end was cut by 3 bases, the J end by 4 bases, with 12 bases between. The germline V gene encodes CDR1 ENHRY and CDR2 SYGVKD. The CDR3 nucleotides read TGTGCCATCAGTGAACGGAGGGGAAGCTATGGCTACACCTTC. Its translation is CAISERRGSYGYTF.

This clone came up a few times. The chain employs TRBV28 and TRBJ2-5, with unresolved D. The CDR3 runs 14 residues. Trimming left V 6 bases short and J 4 bases short, with 15 bases between. Germline CDR1 and CDR2: MDHEN and SYDVKM. CDR3 in amino acids: CASSQPSQRETQYF. CDR3 bases: TGTGCCAGCAGCCAACCCTCCCAGCGAGAGACCCAGTACTTC.

The rearrangement uses TRBV11-2 and TRBJ1-2; D may be TRBD1 (5 bases). The CDR3 sequence is 11 residues long. Germline lookup yields CDR1 SGHAT and CDR2 FQNNGV. Between the trimmed V and J ends, which lost 7 bases and 12 bases, there was a span of 15 bases. CDR3 sequence: CASNSGRGDTF. The CDR3 DNA sequence: TGTGCCAGCAACTCGGGACGGGGAGACACCTTC.

This clone was found many times. CDR3 bases: TGTGCAGCAGGGGCCATAATCAGTCCCTACGAGCAGTACTTC. Translated: CAAGAIISPYEQYF. The chain joins TRBV27 to TRBJ2-7, with TRBD1 as a possible D gene (6 bases). Germline CDR1 is MNHEY and CDR2 is SMNVEV (reference sequence). This CDR3 comprises 14 residues.

This clone was found a few times. The chain has TRBV18 and TRBJ1-1; maybe TRBD1 (5 bases). The germline V and J ends were trimmed by 6 bases and 0 bases, with 11 bases remaining between them. The CDR3 contains 14 residues. Germline-derived CDR1 and CDR2 are KGHSH and LQKENI. CDR3 sequence reads: CASSADSLNTEAFF. The CDR3 DNA reads TGTGCCAGCTCGGCAGACAGTTTGAACACTGAAGCTTTCTTT. Together with reference TRBV18 and TRBJ1-1, the CDR3 gives the full variable domain: NAGVMQNPRHLVRRRGQEARLRCSPMKGHSHVYWYRQLPEEGLKFMVYLQKENIIDESGMPKERFSAEFPKEGPSILRIQQVVRGDSAAYFCASSADSLNTEAFFGQGTRLTVV.

This chain links TRBV7-8 with TRBJ1-5, with TRBD1 as a possible D gene (5 bases). This CDR3 region has 14 residues. Per the germline V gene, CDR1 is SGHVS and CDR2 is FQNEAQ. The germline V and J ends were trimmed by 6 bases and 6 bases, with 15 bases remaining between them. In nucleotides, the CDR3 is TGTGCCAGCAGACCGGGGGTGGTAGGTCAGCCCCAGCATTTT. It encodes CASRPGVVGQPQHF. The variable domain in full, with the rest retrieved from reference TRBV7-8 and TRBJ1-5, is GAGVSQSPRYKVAKRGQDVALRCDPISGHVSLFWYQQALGQGPEFLTYFQNEAQLDKSGLPSDRFFAERPEGSVSTLKIQRTQQEDSAVYLCASRPGVVGQPQHFGDGTRLSIL.

In its sample, this clone was seen many times. V usage is TRBV4-3 and J usage is TRBJ1-2; 12 nucleotides agree with TRBD1. V shed 0 bases and J 7 bases; nucleotides not matched to a gene: 6. This CDR3 is 16 amino acids long. Per the germline V gene, CDR1 is LGHNA and CDR2 is YSLEER. In nucleotides, the CDR3 is TGCGCCAGCAGCCAAGATACCGGGACAGGGGGCGTTGGCTACACCTTC. It yields the protein CASSQDTGTGGVGYTF.

CDR3: CASSLISGRAKNIQYF. DNA of the CDR3: TGTGCCAGCAGCTTGATATCGGGGCGAGCCAAAAACATTCAGTACTTC. The chain combines TRBV5-4 with TRBJ2-4, with D possibly being TRBD1 or TRBD2 (5 bases each). V lost 1 base and J lost 0, with 11 bases in between. Germline assignment: CDR1 SGHNT and CDR2 YYREEE (reference sequence). The CDR3 length is 16 residues.